The 3 T cell receptor beta chains below were found in one sample sequenced in a study of T cell repertoires in cytomegalovirus infection. TCRdb re-derived calls from the reads in MiXCR, one entry per CDR3 protein. This repertoire shows approximately 700,000 distinct CDR3 sequences, roughly a third found once; its top ten account for about 2.8%. The specimen sequenced was PBMCs. These receptors were taken from a human donor in good health (CMV status not recorded). Some clones in this sample may be carry-over from other donors' samples.

There are a few counts of this clonotype. The genes are TRBV29-1 and TRBJ1-2, with 7 positions matching TRBD1. Germline CDR1 and CDR2: SQVTM and ANQGSEA. V shed 0 bases, J shed 5 bases, and the junction held 0 bases outside the gene matches. This CDR3 has 12 amino acids. The CDR3 loop is CSVEEQGYGYTF. DNA of the CDR3: TGCAGCGTTGAAGAACAGGGGTATGGCTACACCTTC.

As regards this clonotype: Likely a read error: the CDR3 ends without its conserved phenylalanine or tryptophan. The V and J genes are TRBV6-6 and TRBJ1-1, with 9 nucleotides matching TRBD1. Trimming took 5 bases from V and 4 from J; bases not matched to a gene: 8. The length of the CDR3 is 15 residues. Germline V CDR1 and CDR2: MNHNY, SVGAGI (reference sequence). The CDR3 coding sequence is TGTGCCAGCAGTGAGATACAGGGGGCTGGCACTGAAGCTTTCTCT. Protein: CASSEIQGAGTEAFS.

The chain carries TRBV13 and TRBJ2-7; maybe TRBD2 (6 bases). The CDR3 is 13 amino acids. Deletions cut 7 bases from V and 0 bases from J, with 10 bases between. CDR1 and CDR2 from the germline V gene are PRHDT and FYEKMQ (reference sequence). CDR3 sequence (DNA): TGTGCCAGCACCGACGGGAGCTCCTACGAGCAGTACTTC. Protein: CASTDGSSYEQYF.